Sequencing of this T cell receptor (beta chain) was carried out in a study of blood T cell repertoires in COVID-19. Overall study: Samples representing acute and convalescent COVID-19 were sourced from the United States, Italy and Spain.

The CDR3 consists of 13 residues. V lost 4 bases and J lost 8, with 14 bases in between. Germline V lookup: CDR1 SQVTM, CDR2 ANQGSEA. As originally analysed: Reference gene primer amplification gave estimated nucleated cell counts. Some clones are missing from TCRdb's copy, which holds only in-frame ones; the method was immunoSEQ multiplex PCR. That table gives V, J and clone size, and the DNA gave D and trimming. Here the sample spans 240,000 or so clones, 75% to 85% being singletons. Sequenced: peripheral blood. V is TRBV29-1 and J is TRBJ1-4; D is perhaps TRBD1 (5 bases). This receptor was taken from a woman aged 55-69 years with active or convalescent COVID-19. The CDR3 here is CSVGGRKGEKLFF. The CDR3 DNA follows: TGCAGCGTTGGGGGCCGTAAGGGAGAAAAACTGTTTTTT.